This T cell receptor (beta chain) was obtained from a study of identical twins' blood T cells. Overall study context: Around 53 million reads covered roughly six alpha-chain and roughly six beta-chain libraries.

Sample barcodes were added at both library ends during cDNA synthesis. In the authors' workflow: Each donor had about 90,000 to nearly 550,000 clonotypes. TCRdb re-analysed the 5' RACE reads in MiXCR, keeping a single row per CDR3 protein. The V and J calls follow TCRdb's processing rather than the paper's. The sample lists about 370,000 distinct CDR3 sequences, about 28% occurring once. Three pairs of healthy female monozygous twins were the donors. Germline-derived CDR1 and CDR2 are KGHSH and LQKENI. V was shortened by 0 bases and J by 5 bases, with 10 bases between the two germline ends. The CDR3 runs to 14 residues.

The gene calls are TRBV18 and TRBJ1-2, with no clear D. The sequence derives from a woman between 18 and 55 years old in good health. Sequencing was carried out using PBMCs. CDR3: CASSPPDTQYGYTF. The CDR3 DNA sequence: TGTGCCAGCTCACCACCAGACACCCAGTATGGCTACACCTTC. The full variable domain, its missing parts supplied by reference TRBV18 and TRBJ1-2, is NAGVMQNPRHLVRRRGQEARLRCSPMKGHSHVYWYRQLPEEGLKFMVYLQKENIIDESGMPKERFSAEFPKEGPSILRIQQVVRGDSAAYFCASSPPDTQYGYTFGSGTRLTVV.